This TCR beta chain was found in a study of response to subunit inactivated influenza vaccine. General observations from the study: That few new T cells are recruited by each seasonal influenza vaccination was the authors' suggestion.

MiXCR, run by TCRdb on the RT-PCR reads, gives a single entry per CDR3 protein. The data contain 700,000 to 800,000 distinct CDR3 sequences, less than 20% of them singletons. For this clonotype: Its specificity is unknown.

CDR1 and CDR2 (germline): SGHRS, YFSETQ. After removal of 4 bases from V and 4 bases from J, the junction contained 2 bases not matched to a gene. The CDR3 contains 13 residues. The sequence was collected from a man between 45 and 60 years old who received an inactivated influenza vaccine. The sample here was PBMCs from blood, taken about 5 days after vaccination. The V gene is TRBV5-1, the J gene TRBJ2-5; 9 positions match TRBD1. The CDR3 bases are TGCGCCAGCAGCGCGGACAGGGGAGAGACCCAGTACTTC. This codes for CASSADRGETQYF.